This T cell receptor (beta chain) was obtained from a study of control samples from healthy donors and cancer patients (dated by TCRdb to between 2020 and 2021). This clone was recorded only once. Its binding antigen is unknown. Base-call qualities are not available, and no considerably larger clone is one nucleotide away. Taken from the germline V gene (reference sequence), the CDR1 and CDR2 loops are LNHDA and SQIVND. Trimming removed 6 bases from V and 2 bases from J, leaving 14 bases between the germline ends. Counted from cysteine to phenylalanine, this CDR3 has 14 amino acids. The only DNA kept is the CDR3, 42 bases in frame from the first base. Receptors were amplified or captured by the immunoSEQ multiplex PCR assay. Drawn from immuneACCESS, this table holds only the in-frame rearrangements with V and J called that TCRdb kept. Clones are partly lost; checked studies trace under half to an unresolved V gene and leave the rest unexplained. This sample is represented by fewer than 95,000 clones; over 80% of them were singletons. Of the sample, approximately 20% falls within the top ten clones.

The V and J segments used are TRBV19 and TRBJ2-7; perhaps TRBD2 is the D gene, with 6 bases matching. This clonotype was sampled from a man aged 25-45 years in good health. Sequenced input: blood. The DNA sequence is given as TGTGCCAGTAGCGACGGAGGGACCACCTACGAGCAGTACTTC. Its product reads: CASSDGGTTYEQYF.